This T cell receptor beta chain emerged from a study of identical twins. Study conclusions and caveats: Insertions were fewer in abundant cord blood beta clonotypes, whereas memory repertoires showed none of this pattern.

On this clonotype itself: Its antigen is still unknown.

TCRdb called the 5' RACE reads again in MiXCR, with one record for every CDR3 protein. The data show 350,000 to 450,000 distinct CDR3 sequences, with around 20% seen just once and roughly an eighth held by the top ten. Source material: naive T cells sorted from blood. The clonotype originates from a man between 45 and 60 years old in good health.

CDR3 loop: CASSQTSAAYEQYF. CDR3 DNA sequence: TGTGCCAGCAGCCAGACTAGCGCCGCCTACGAGCAGTACTTC. The chain combines TRBV4-2 with TRBJ2-7; 8 nucleotides line up with TRBD2. Germline V CDR1 and CDR2: LGHNA, YNFKEQ. Unmatched junction bases numbered 3, after V lost 3 bases and J lost 2 bases. The CDR3 is 14 residues long.